This entry is about one T cell receptor beta chain. It has no known antigen specificity. Base qualities are not recorded, but no much larger clone differs from it by a single base. To synthesize cDNA, template-switch 5'RACE was performed with a primer carrying a 10-nucleotide random unique molecular identifier so that each TCR transcript was tagged. Over 180 million TCR-beta sequences, covering 15-18 subjects, were produced in each sequencing run. Total RNA was extracted with the RNeasy kit. Using the KAPA Real-time Library Amplification kit, TCR-beta VDJ regions were amplified with primers for the TCR constant region and the 5'RACE anchor. A first PCR added sample indexes and Illumina adaptors, and a second PCR then raised library yield. After Ampure bead purification, the TCR product of roughly 650 bp was size-selected on a 2% E-gel SizeSelection system. Before pooling, library quality was checked on a Bioanalyzer, concentration was measured with Qubit, and libraries were quantified with the Kapa Library Quantification kit. Libraries were sequenced paired-end 2 x 150 bp on an Illumina HiSeq 2500. To increase sequence diversity, roughly 24-30% phiX was spiked into each library pool. The published analysis was carried out like this. The UMI-based MiGEC pipeline processed quality-filtered reads and removed over 85% of raw TCR sequences during error correction. IMGT germline references were used for aligning VDJ genes, and each clonotype was defined as a unique CDR3 amino acid sequence together with its V-J genes. Clonal expansion, Shannon diversity and CDR3 relatedness were evaluated with VDJtools (CalcPairwiseDistances, ClusterSamples), while phylogenetic trees were built in CLCbio workbench. A clone was classed as expanded if it had 8 or more unique UMIs, a cutoff based on coefficient-of-variation modelling across technical triplicates. Using fastp at Q25 and MiXCR, TCRdb reprocessed the public reads and kept productive beta chains. Each CDR3 protein appears once, grouped with its most common genes and DNA. None of the V and J calls come from the authors' own analysis; TCRdb made them. Recorded for this sample are approximately 40,000 distinct CDR3 sequences; approximately 12% of them occurred a single time. The ten largest make up roughly 1.2% of the sample.

Here V drops 6 bases and J drops 6 bases, and the junction holds 8 bases not matched to any gene. Its CDR3 holds 14 amino acids, cysteine through phenylalanine. The only DNA kept is the CDR3, 42 bases in frame from the first base. The record originates from a study of neurological immune-mediated disorders (dated by TCRdb to about 2019). In terms of the full investigation: Using UMI-based sequencing, the study compared peripheral blood TCR-beta repertoires from patients with HTLV-I-associated myelopathy (HAM/TSP), patients with multiple sclerosis, and healthy controls. The roughly 110 TCR-beta libraries covered PBMC samples along with longitudinal samples, technical triplicates, and paired sorted CD4+ and CD8+ T-cell subsets. Of the 68 subjects in the cohort, around 15 were HAM/TSP patients, roughly 35 were multiple sclerosis patients, and about 20 were healthy controls. General conclusions and limits of the study: TCR clonal expansion was highest in HAM/TSP patients and lowest in MS patients, with MS patients falling below even healthy controls. No identical CDR3 amino acid sequences were shared among expanded clones across subjects, suggesting private TCR-beta repertoires in all groups.

The healthy controls were volunteers from blood banks in Maryland, USA. For unsorted PBMC libraries, 2 million PBMCs were used after storage in RNAlater at -80 degrees C until RNA extraction. PBMCs were separated from peripheral blood using Ficoll-Hypaque density gradient centrifugation and then cryopreserved in liquid nitrogen. Input material: PBMCs. The clonotype was recovered from a female donor in good health. The chain employs TRBV12-3 or TRBV12-4 and TRBJ1-5, with 7 bases matching TRBD1. CDR3 protein: CASSEGTVLQPQHF. The base sequence is TGTGCCAGCAGCGAGGGGACAGTCCTTCAGCCCCAGCATTTT.